The following is a T cell receptor (beta chain) sequence with its context. There is no known antigen for this receptor. It has no much larger one-base neighbor in the sample; base qualities were not kept. Sequencing relied on an Illumina NovaSeq 6000. TCRalpha and TCRbeta cDNA libraries were built by 5'RACE with constant-segment primers, adding sample barcodes and unique molecular identifiers. RNA was extracted from every sample with Trizol reagent. The libraries were amplified in two PCR steps, and the second step added a second sample barcode and Illumina TruSeq adapters. Sequencing of libraries was performed on an Illumina NovaSeq with 2 x 150 bp paired-end reads. The authors processed their data as follows. The reads were demultiplexed and collapsed into UMI-guided consensus sequences using migec v1.2.7. Using mixcr v2.1.11, the UMI consensuses were aligned to TRA and TRB V and J templates and assembled into clonotypes. A clonotype was counted as expanded or contracted only if both edgeR and NoisET called the change significant, with noise models trained on biological replicates. edgeR calls used a false discovery rate-adjusted p below 0.01 and a log2 fold-change threshold of 1. As an exploratory analysis of dynamics, max-normalized trajectories of the 1000 most abundant clonotypes were examined with PCA combined with hierarchical clustering. Separately sequenced CD4+ and CD8+ repertoires were used to assign the CD4 or CD8 phenotype of responding clones. TCRdb reanalyzed the raw reads on its own, using fastp at Q25 for trimming and MiXCR for clone calling, and kept in-frame beta chains. Rows with a matching CDR3 protein are joined into one entry that keeps the most common DNA and genes. The V and J calls here are based on TCRdb, not the publication. The sample records around 110,000 distinct CDR3 sequences, approximately 15% of which are singletons. Jointly, the top ten make up more than 25% of the sample.

This sample was taken from a study of T-cell memory formation after mild COVID-19 (dated by TCRdb to about 2021). Regarding the research as a whole: TCR sequence clusters from the two donors were found to be largely donor specific. In a couple of donors, T-cell clones that expanded and contracted after mild COVID-19 were tracked by sequencing TCRalpha and TCRbeta repertoires over time. Two young, previously healthy adult volunteers made up the cohort, one male and one female.

Ficoll-Paque density gradient centrifugation was the method used to isolate PBMCs. Study-wide findings and limitations: Contracting CD4+ clones turned up mainly in the CM and EM memory subsets, whereas EMRA was where CD8+ clones were enriched. The study covered only a couple of mild cases, and larger cohorts including severe cases with pre-infection samples were considered necessary. Clones that contracted from day 15 to 85 showed balanced CD4/CD8 phenotypes, whereas a second wave of clones that expanded from day 15 to 37 leaned towards CD4+. Some responding clones were detected in pre-infection memory, which suggested that pre-existing cross-reactive memory T cells had joined the SARS-CoV-2 response. SARS-CoV-2 specificity was not confirmed for the second-wave clones peaking on day 37.

Trimming removed 2 bases from V and 5 bases from J, leaving 9 bases between the germline ends. As encoded in the germline V gene (reference sequence), CDR1 is SEHNR while CDR2 is FQNEAQ. From its cysteine to its phenylalanine, the CDR3 spans 13 amino acids. The entry retains the CDR3 DNA only, 39 bases that are in frame from base 1. Sequenced: PBMCs or a T cell subset sorted from them (not recorded which). This TCR came from an adult woman who had mild COVID-19 (a few samples of this study predate the infection). The sample titles of this study are shuffled in the database, so cell type and time point are left out; the donor was told from shared clones. This chain joins TRBV7-9 to TRBJ2-5; a confident D gene designation cannot be given. The CDR3 has the sequence CASSLIRLETQYF. The base sequence is TGTGCCAGCAGCTTAATCCGGTTGGAGACCCAGTACTTC.